This T cell receptor beta chain was recovered during a study of T cell responses to AZD1222 COVID-19 vaccine. This CDR3 has 16 residues. V lost 2 bases to trimming and J lost 6 bases, with 14 bases between them. CDR1 MNHEY and CDR2 SVGAGI come from the germline V gene. Measured with immunoSEQ multiplex PCR; TCRdb has only the in-frame clones, and not every one. The sample records over 50,000 clones, 60% to 80% being singletons. The rearrangement joins TRBV6-5 to TRBJ1-6, with D perhaps matching TRBD1 (6 bases). This sample comprised peripheral blood, obtained 28 days after the second AZD1222 dose. The clonotype originates from an adult who received the AZD1222 COVID-19 vaccine. In DNA, the CDR3 is TGTGCCAGCAGTTACGGGGTGGGCAGGGGTAATTCACCCCTCCACTTT. Translated, it gives CASSYGVGRGNSPLHF.